The 5 T cell receptor beta chains below were found in one sample sequenced in a study of tumor-infiltrating lymphocytes in oesophageal squamous cell carcinoma (dated by TCRdb to about 2016). Library preparation used PCR. Sequencer: Illumina HiSeq 2000. The public sequencing data were trimmed at Q25 with fastp and processed into clonotypes with MiXCR by TCRdb, which kept only in-frame beta chains. Identical CDR3 protein sequences are pooled into one entry, listed with their most common genes and DNA. Present in this sample are some 15,000 distinct CDR3 sequences, more than 55% of which were seen just once. Over 25% of the sample lies in the top ten. What was sequenced was esophageal tumor tissue. The source of these receptors is a female donor with esophageal squamous cell carcinoma.

The chain recombines TRBV12-3 or TRBV12-4 with TRBJ1-6, with D possibly matching TRBD1 (6 bases). Trimming cost V 2 bases and J 19 bases, with 21 bases left between them. The CDR3 sequence is 14 residues long. In nucleotides, the CDR3 is TGTGCCAGCAGTTTACGGCCCGACAGGTACGAGCAGCACTTT. Translation: CASSLRPDRYEQHF.

The table lists this clonotype with a count of one. This rearrangement joins TRBV6-8 to TRBJ2-4, with 10 bases fitting TRBD2. Losses at the gene ends were 2 bases for V and 13 bases for J; bases not matched to a gene: 11. Germline values: CDR1 MNHGY, CDR2 SAAAGT. CDR3 length: 15 amino acids. The CDR3 is CASSYGAGGPNEQYF. The DNA for the CDR3 is TGTGCCAGCAGTTACGGAGCGGGGGGGCCAAATGAGCAGTACTTC.

CDR3 amino acids: CASSLSGGFDEQYF. In nucleotides, the CDR3 is TGTGCCAGCAGCTTGTCAGGGGGCTTCGACGAGCAGTACTTC. This chain uses TRBV7-3 with TRBJ2-4; 8 bases map to TRBD1. The DNA end is more similar to TRBJ2-7, so the J call may be wrong. This CDR3 is 14 amino acids long. Germline loops: CDR1 SGHTA, CDR2 FQGTGA.

The rearrangement uses TRBV7-2 and TRBJ2-1; a possible D gene is TRBD2 (5 bases). The DNA end favors TRBJ2-5, so the J call may be wrong. The CDR3 has 15 residues. CDR1 is SGHTA and CDR2 is FQGNSA in the germline V gene. The DNA for the CDR3 is TGTGCCAGCAGCCCTAGCCAGGCTCGGGTTGAGACCCAGTACTTC. This sequence encodes CASSPSQARVETQYF.

The chain links TRBV7-2 to TRBJ2-4; D is ambiguous. The last part of the DNA fits TRBJ2-5 better; the J call may be wrong. Germline values: CDR1 SGHTA, CDR2 FQGNSA. The CDR3 is 14 residues long. For the CDR3, the DNA is TGTGCCAGCAGCTTAAGACTCAGCCAAGAGACCCAGTACTTC. It yields the protein CASSLRLSQETQYF.